These 30 T cell receptor beta chains came from one sample sequenced in a study of T cell responses to AZD1222 COVID-19 vaccine. Clones were read by immunoSEQ multiplex PCR, and TCRdb kept only the in-frame ones, dropping some. The sample includes about 94,000 clones, 88% of them seen just once. Sequenced material: peripheral blood, taken 28 days after the second AZD1222 dose. All receptors derive from an adult who received the AZD1222 COVID-19 vaccine.

The rearrangement joins TRBV11-2 to TRBJ1-2; the D gene is possibly TRBD1 (5 bases). CDR1 SGHAT and CDR2 FQNNGV come from the germline V gene. This CDR3 region has 15 residues. Trimming left V 5 bases short and J 4 bases short, with 17 bases between. CDR3 region: CASSLALGGVYGYTF. CDR3 sequence (DNA): TGTGCCAGCAGCCTAGCTTTGGGGGGTGTCTATGGCTACACCTTC.

The chain carries TRBV30 and TRBJ1-1; no clear D gene. The CDR3 is 15 residues long. V lost 0 bases to trimming and J lost 5 bases, with 16 bases between them. Per the germline V gene, CDR1 is GTSNPN and CDR2 is SVGIG (reference sequence). DNA of the CDR3: TGTGCCTGGAGTGTTTGGCGGGGTGGGAGAACTGAAGCTTTCTTT. Translation gives CAWSVWRGGRTEAFF. Filled out from reference TRBV30 and TRBJ1-1, the complete variable domain reads SQTIHQWPATLVQPVGSPLSLECTVEGTSNPNLYWYRQAAGRGLQLLFYSVGIGQISSEVPQNLSASRPQDRQFILSSKKLLLSDSGFYLCAWSVWRGGRTEAFFGQGTRLTVV.

This rearrangement joins TRBV11-3 to TRBJ1-2, with 10 bases aligning to TRBD1. Losses at the gene ends were 3 bases for V and 6 bases for J; bases not matched to a gene: 1. CDR3 length equals 13 residues. Germline CDR1 is SGHNT and CDR2 is YENEEA. CDR3 residues: CASSFGQGDGYTF. The CDR3 coding sequence is TGTGCCAGCAGCTTCGGACAGGGGGATGGCTACACCTTC.

The chain is built from TRBV7-9 and TRBJ1-4; D is unclear. Germline CDR1 SEHNR, CDR2 FQNEAQ (reference sequence). V was pared by 3 bases and J by 3 bases, with 8 bases between. This CDR3 is built from 14 residues. The CDR3 DNA reads as TGTGCCAGCAGCTTCTTGGGATCTAATGAAAAACTGTTTTTT. This sequence encodes CASSFLGSNEKLFF.

This clone was observed a single time. This rearrangement joins TRBV11-2 to TRBJ1-1; D gene ambiguous. CDR1 and CDR2 from the germline V gene are SGHAT and FQNNGV. The CDR3 sequence is 11 residues long. Trimming pared 3 bases from V and 9 bases from J, leaving 8 bases between. The CDR3 sequence is CASSFSGQAFF. The CDR3 nucleotides read TGTGCCAGCAGCTTTTCGGGCCAAGCTTTCTTT.

The chain links TRBV28 to TRBJ2-3, with 14 bases that match TRBD2. Looked up from germline, CDR1 is MDHEN and CDR2 is SYDVKM. The J segment lost 4 bases and the V segment lost 3 bases, leaving 6 bases of the junction unmatched. This CDR3 has 17 residues. CDR3 region: CASSLEGLAGVADTQYF. DNA of the CDR3: TGTGCCAGCAGTTTGGAGGGACTAGCGGGAGTGGCAGATACGCAGTATTTT.

As DNA, the CDR3 is TGTGCCAGCAGTCCCTTCACGGGGGAGCAGTACTTC. Its protein product is CASSPFTGEQYF. This chain links TRBV28 with TRBJ2-7; D might be TRBD2 (5 bases). Trimming left V 5 bases short and J 7 bases short, with 12 bases between. CDR3 length: 12 residues. Germline V CDR1 and CDR2: MDHEN, SYDVKM.

The chain's CDR3 is CASSFWVADEQFF. The CDR3 region has the DNA TGTGCCAGCAGCTTTTGGGTGGCTGATGAGCAGTTCTTC. This chain uses TRBV11-2 with TRBJ2-1; D not resolved. The germline V and J ends were trimmed by 3 bases and 8 bases, with 11 bases remaining between them. This CDR3 has 13 amino acids. Germline V CDR1 and CDR2: SGHAT, FQNNGV.

V gene TRBV5-5 combines with J gene TRBJ2-3; D could derive from TRBD1 or TRBD2 (5 bases each). The CDR3 runs 13 residues. Germline-derived CDR1 and CDR2 are SGHKS and YYEKEE (reference sequence). Trimming removed 1 base at V and 6 bases at J, with 9 bases between. As DNA, the CDR3 is TGTGCCAGCAGCTTGCCGGGGACCGATACGCAGTATTTT. Amino acid sequence: CASSLPGTDTQYF.

This clone came up a few times. This chain connects TRBV19 to TRBJ2-3; 12 bases are shared with TRBD2. This CDR3 region has 16 residues. Germline assignment: CDR1 LNHDA and CDR2 SQIVND (reference sequence). Unmatched junction bases numbered 8, after V lost 6 bases and J lost 4 bases. CDR3 sequence reads: CASSIHGTSGSDTQYF. The CDR3 coding sequence is TGTGCCAGTAGCATCCACGGGACTAGCGGGTCAGATACGCAGTATTTT.

This clone was observed a single time. The genes are TRBV9 and TRBJ2-2; 12 nucleotides line up with TRBD2. Germline CDR1 and CDR2: SGDLS and YYNGEE. The junction had 6 bases not matched to a gene; V was cut back by 3 bases and J by 6 bases. This CDR3 has 16 residues. CDR3 residues: CASSATSGGRAGELFF. CDR3 bases: TGTGCCAGCAGCGCGACTAGCGGGGGTAGGGCCGGGGAGCTGTTTTTT.

J is TRBJ2-7 and V is TRBV6-5; D possibly corresponds to TRBD1 (6 bases). V lost 0 bases and J lost 7, with 7 bases in between. This CDR3 is 12 amino acids long. Germline V lookup: CDR1 MNHEY, CDR2 SVGAGI. CDR3 region: CASSYSGGEQYF. The DNA for the CDR3 is TGTGCCAGCAGTTACTCAGGGGGAGAGCAGTACTTC.

The J gene is TRBJ2-6, the V gene TRBV27; the D is unclear. The V end was cut by 3 bases, the J end by 0 bases, with 6 bases between. This CDR3 is built from 15 residues. The germline V gene has CDR1 MNHEY and CDR2 SMNVEV (reference sequence). The CDR3 reads CASSFPGSGANVLTF. The CDR3 region has the DNA TGTGCCAGCAGTTTTCCTGGCTCTGGGGCCAACGTCCTGACTTTC.

The chain links TRBV10-1 to TRBJ1-1; D possibly corresponds to TRBD1 (6 bases). Between the trimmed V and J ends, which lost 2 bases and 7 bases, there was a span of 14 bases. Germline CDR1 and CDR2: WNHNN and SYGVQD (reference sequence). The CDR3 is 14 residues long. CDR3 DNA sequence: TGCGCCAGCAGTGAGGCCCAGGGGTACGGTGAAGCTTTCTTT. Protein product: CASSEAQGYGEAFF.

The J gene is TRBJ2-1, the V gene TRBV21-1; the listed D gene, TRBD1, was not tested against the DNA. TRBV21-1 is a documented pseudogene. This CDR3 is built from 13 residues. The CDR3 nucleotides are TGTGCCACTAGACAGAGCTCCTACAATGAGCAGTTCTTC. As protein: CATRQSSYNEQFF.

CDR3: CASSGGQGSTETQYF. CDR3 nucleotide sequence: TGCGCCAGCAGCGGGGGACAGGGGTCTACGGAGACCCAGTACTTC. V usage is TRBV4-1 and J usage is TRBJ2-5; 10 positions match TRBD1. The V gene end was trimmed by 5 bases and the J gene end by 5 bases; junction bases not matched to a gene: 8. From germline, CDR1 is MGHRA and CDR2 YSYEKL. The CDR3 loop spans 15 amino acids.

V and J are TRBV5-1 and TRBJ1-2; D is unclear. Per germline, CDR1 SGHRS and CDR2 YFSETQ. V was cut by 0 bases and J by 8 bases, with 11 bases left in between. The CDR3 extends over 13 amino acids. The CDR3: CASSLEGSRGYTF. The CDR3 coding sequence is TGCGCCAGCAGCTTGGAAGGTTCTCGGGGCTACACCTTC.

The CDR3 region has the DNA TGTGCCAGCAGTGAAATGGCGGGCGGCACAGATACGCAGTATTTT. It translates to CASSEMAGGTDTQYF. The gene calls are TRBV6-1 and TRBJ2-3, with D maybe TRBD2 (5 bases). Germline V lookup: CDR1 MNHNS, CDR2 SASEGT. The V gene lost 2 bases and the J gene lost 1 base, with 10 bases spanning the gap. This CDR3 is 15 amino acids long.

V usage is TRBV12-3 or TRBV12-4 and J usage is TRBJ1-1, with D unclear. The CDR3 consists of 13 residues. Trimming removed 4 bases at V and 1 base at J, with 7 bases between. CDR3 sequence: CASSSTRNTEAFF. Here the CDR3 DNA reads TGTGCCAGCAGTTCGACAAGGAACACTGAAGCTTTCTTT.

V gene TRBV19 combines with J gene TRBJ2-1, with 8 positions matching TRBD1. V shed 3 bases and J 7 bases; nucleotides not matched to a gene: 8. Germline V gene sequence: CDR1 LNHDA, CDR2 SQIVND (reference sequence). The CDR3 is made up of 15 amino acids. The CDR3 nucleotides are TGTGCCAGTAGTATGGGGCAGGGGGCGCATAATGAGCAGTTCTTC. Amino acids: CASSMGQGAHNEQFF.

In this sample, this clone turned up once. This sequence joins TRBV6-2 or TRBV6-3 and TRBJ2-2; D gene uncertain. The CDR3 length is 15 residues. Germline values: CDR1 MNHEY, CDR2 SVGEGT. Trimming cost V 3 bases and J 3 bases, with 11 bases left between them. CDR3 sequence reads: CASSYRGLDTGELFF. The CDR3 region has the DNA TGTGCCAGCAGTTATCGAGGTCTCGACACCGGGGAGCTGTTTTTT.

The table lists this clone with a count of one. Other DNA sequences in this sample translate to the same CDR3. The rearrangement uses TRBV20-1 and TRBJ1-2; D is perhaps TRBD1 (5 bases). Trimming shortened V by 3 bases and J by 3 bases, and 11 bases separated the two germline ends. This CDR3 spans 13 amino acids. Germline V lookup: CDR1 DFQATT, CDR2 SNEGSKA (reference sequence). The CDR3 loop reads CSASLGTYYGYTF. Here the CDR3 DNA reads TGCAGTGCTAGTCTAGGGACCTACTATGGCTACACCTTC.

This chain uses TRBV11-3 with TRBJ2-5; TRBD1 agrees at 7 bases. With 5 bases clipped from V and 2 bases from J, the junction kept 8 bases outside the gene matches. CDR3 length: 15 amino acids. CDR1 SGHNT and CDR2 YENEEA come from the germline V gene. CDR3 protein: CASSSRTGGQETQYF. CDR3 coding DNA: TGTGCCAGCAGCAGCCGGACAGGCGGGCAAGAGACCCAGTACTTC.

V is TRBV19 and J is TRBJ2-1, with 7 nucleotides matching TRBD2. Looked up from germline, CDR1 is LNHDA and CDR2 is SQIVND (reference sequence). This CDR3 is built from 17 residues. Losses at the gene ends were 2 bases for V and 7 bases for J; bases not matched to a gene: 14. As DNA, the CDR3 is TGTGCCAGTAGTATATCTAGCGGAGCAAGGCGGGGTAATGAGCAGTTCTTC. This codes for CASSISSGARRGNEQFF.

CDR3 amino acids: CASIQSGGVYGYTF. The CDR3 nucleotides are TGTGCCAGCATCCAATCAGGGGGCGTTTATGGCTACACCTTC. The chain recombines TRBV6-5 with TRBJ1-2, with 8 bases fitting TRBD1. Germline trimming cut 7 bases from V and 5 bases from J; bases unmatched to any gene: 9. This CDR3 comprises 14 residues. CDR1 is MNHEY and CDR2 is SVGAGI in the germline V gene.

V is TRBV4-1 and J is TRBJ1-1; no reliable D call. The germline CDR1 and CDR2 sequences are MGHRA and YSYEKL. This CDR3 has 15 residues. V lost 1 base to trimming and J lost 2 bases, with 11 bases between them. The CDR3 is CASSQVGMGNTEAFF. The CDR3 nucleotides read TGCGCCAGCAGCCAAGTGGGGATGGGTAACACTGAAGCTTTCTTT.

This clone has only a few counts. The rearrangement uses TRBV30 and TRBJ2-1; TRBD2 matches at 13 bases. Trimming cost V 4 bases and J 7 bases; bases outside gene matches: 4. CDR3 length: 14 amino acids. Germline V lookup: CDR1 GTSNPN, CDR2 SVGIG (reference sequence). CDR3 coding DNA: TGTGCCTGGACTCGACTAGCGGGGGGTAATGAGCAGTTCTTC. Protein product: CAWTRLAGGNEQFF.

This clone was picked up a small number of times. V gene TRBV6-4 combines with J gene TRBJ2-3, with 10 nucleotides matching TRBD2. The V gene's germline CDR1 is MRHNA and CDR2 SNTAGT. The trim removed 3 bases at V and 4 bases at J, leaving 1 base unmatched. The CDR3 sequence is 14 residues long. Here the CDR3 DNA reads TGTGCCAGCAGTGAAAGCGGGGGGGCAGATACGCAGTATTTT. Translated: CASSESGGADTQYF.

The chain has TRBV5-4 and TRBJ2-7, with D maybe TRBD2 (5 bases). CDR1 SGHNT and CDR2 YYREEE come from the germline V gene (reference sequence). This CDR3 comprises 13 residues. The V and J ends lost 0 bases and 1 base respectively, with 5 bases between them. The CDR3 region has the DNA TGTGCCAGCAGCTTGGCGGGGTCCTACGAGCAGTACTTC. Protein sequence: CASSLAGSYEQYF. The whole variable domain, remainder taken from reference TRBV5-4 and TRBJ2-7, is ETGVTQSPTHLIKTRGQQVTLRCSSQSGHNTVSWYQQALGQGPQFIFQYYREEENGRGNFPPRFSGLQFPNYSSELNVNALELDDSALYLCASSLAGSYEQYFGPGTRLTVT.

The chain recombines TRBV7-9 with TRBJ1-5, with D possibly being TRBD1 (6 bases). CDR1 and CDR2 (germline): SEHNR, FQNEAQ (reference sequence). V gave up 9 bases and J gave up 4 bases, with 7 bases separating them. The CDR3 spans 11 residues. The CDR3 loop is CARGGNQPQHF. CDR3 nucleotide sequence: TGTGCCAGAGGGGGGAATCAGCCCCAGCATTTT.